The 27 T cell receptor beta chains below were found in one sample sequenced in a study of cytomegalovirus exposure and HLA in healthy donors (dated by TCRdb to about 2017). Receptors were amplified or captured by the immunoSEQ multiplex PCR assay. For the multiplex PCR, a mixture combining 60 forward primers for TCR Vbeta segments and 13 reverse primers for TCR Jbeta segments was used. The immuneACCESS repertoire file appears here via TCRdb, limited to in-frame rearrangements. These files lack a portion of the clones; in checked studies, under half of the deficit traces to unresolved V genes, and the cause of the others is not known. The data table for this sample lists about 50,000 clones. The leading ten clones occupy 12% of the sample. Sequencing used PBMCs. These receptors originate from a man in his late teens or twenties in good health and CMV-seropositive.

The V call is TRBV2, the J call TRBJ1-2, with D maybe TRBD1 (6 bases). There are 12 residues in the CDR3. Trimming shortened V by 10 bases and J by 3 bases, and 12 bases separated the two germline ends. The germline V gene has CDR1 SNHLY and CDR2 FYNNEI. The CDR3 bases are TGTGCCATGAGAGGGGGTGACTATGGCTACACCTTC. This translates into CAMRGGDYGYTF.

The chain recombines TRBV7-9 with TRBJ1-3; TRBD1 matches 8 bases. This CDR3 comprises 15 residues. V lost 4 bases, J lost 0 bases, and 2 bases stayed unmatched. The V gene's germline CDR1 is SEHNR and CDR2 FQNEAQ (reference sequence). The CDR3 spells CASSSTGDSGNTIYF. The CDR3 DNA reads TGTGCCAGCAGCTCGACAGGGGACTCTGGAAACACCATATATTTT.

The chain uses TRBV2 and TRBJ2-5; D possibly corresponds to TRBD1 (5 bases). The V gene lost 5 bases and the J gene lost 1 base, with 11 bases spanning the gap. Germline CDR1 and CDR2: SNHLY and FYNNEI. The CDR3 totals 14 residues. CDR3 sequence: CASSPTERQETQYF. The CDR3 bases are TGTGCCAGCAGTCCGACAGAACGCCAAGAGACCCAGTACTTC.

The rearrangement links TRBV30 to TRBJ2-7; no clear D. CDR3 length equals 12 residues. Trimming shortened V by 1 base and J by 2 bases, and 6 bases separated the two germline ends. Per germline, CDR1 GTSNPN and CDR2 SVGIG (reference sequence). The chain's CDR3 is CAWSGGAYEQYF. CDR3 nucleotides: TGTGCCTGGAGTGGAGGTGCCTACGAGCAGTACTTC.

This chain links TRBV15 with TRBJ2-5; D may be TRBD1 (6 bases). Germline CDR1 reads LNHNV; CDR2 reads YYDKDF (reference sequence). CDR3 length: 12 amino acids. Trimming removed 5 bases from V and 7 bases from J, with 11 bases in between. CDR3 sequence reads: CATSLRGGTQYF. As DNA, the CDR3 is TGTGCCACCAGCCTTAGAGGGGGGACCCAGTACTTC.

The V gene is TRBV7-9, the J gene TRBJ2-7; TRBD1 matches at 8 bases. Germline loops: CDR1 SEHNR, CDR2 FQNEAQ (reference sequence). The trim removed 5 bases at V and 2 bases at J, leaving 5 bases unmatched. This CDR3 comprises 14 residues. CDR3 sequence: CASSLGQGAYEQYF. The CDR3 nucleotides are TGTGCCAGCAGCCTTGGACAGGGCGCCTACGAGCAGTACTTC.

V usage is TRBV30 and J usage is TRBJ2-2, with D unresolved. The germline V and J ends were trimmed by 4 bases and 6 bases, with 15 bases remaining between them. Germline-derived CDR1 and CDR2 are GTSNPN and SVGIG (reference sequence). This CDR3 has 14 amino acids. The CDR3 region has the DNA TGTGCCTGGAAAGAGTTTAGCACCGCCGGGGAGCTGTTTTTT. This codes for CAWKEFSTAGELFF.

V usage is TRBV6-5 and J usage is TRBJ1-1; possible D gene TRBD1, 5 bases. V lost 6 bases and J lost 4, with 15 bases in between. This CDR3 is 14 amino acids long. CDR1 is MNHEY, CDR2 SVGAGI, per germline. The CDR3 coding sequence is TGTGCCAGCAGCGGGTTGCAGGGCGGCACTGAAGCTTTCTTT. Its protein is CASSGLQGGTEAFF.

The chain employs TRBV9 and TRBJ2-7; 9 bases align to TRBD2. After removal of 3 bases from V and 3 bases from J, the junction contained 4 bases not matched to a gene. This CDR3 comprises 14 residues. Germline V lookup: CDR1 SGDLS, CDR2 YYNGEE. Here the CDR3 reads CASSGTSEVYEQYF. As DNA, the CDR3 is TGTGCCAGCAGCGGGACTAGCGAAGTCTACGAGCAGTACTTC.

The V call is TRBV7-3, the J call TRBJ2-1; 9 bases line up with TRBD2. This CDR3 region has 18 residues. Germline V gene data show CDR1 as SGHTA and CDR2 as FQGTGA. Trimming cost V 1 base and J 7 bases; bases outside gene matches: 14. The CDR3, as DNA: TGTGCCAGCAGCTTAAGAGGCGGTGTAGCGGGAGTCGGAAATGAGCAGTTCTTC. This translates into CASSLRGGVAGVGNEQFF.

V gene TRBV20-1 combines with J gene TRBJ1-1; D uncertain. Trimming took 7 bases from V and 1 from J, leaving 7 bases between them. Germline V lookup: CDR1 DFQATT, CDR2 SNEGSKA (reference sequence). The CDR3 contains 11 residues. Here the CDR3 reads CSGTPNTEAFF. The CDR3 bases are TGCAGTGGCACACCGAACACTGAAGCTTTCTTT.

The chain has TRBV12-1 and TRBJ1-2; TRBD1, the table's D call, was not compared with the DNA. TRBV12-1 is recorded as a pseudogene. The CDR3 spans 13 residues. CDR3 in amino acids: CASSFDLARGYAF. CDR3 nucleotides: TGTGCCAGCAGCTTTGATCTCGCTAGGGGCTACGCCTTC.

The chain employs TRBV19 and TRBJ2-5; D is perhaps TRBD2 (6 bases). The V end was cut by 5 bases, the J end by 5 bases, with 12 bases between. The CDR3 consists of 13 residues. Per germline, CDR1 LNHDA and CDR2 SQIVND (reference sequence). Here the CDR3 DNA reads TGTGCCAGTAGTTTCGGGAGTGGGGAGACCCAGTACTTC. Translated, it gives CASSFGSGETQYF.

With regard to this clone: Compared with germline, one end of the junction differs, possibly owing to a read error. CDR3 sequence reads: CATSKRDRDQGTQYF. The CDR3 DNA reads as TGTGCCACCAGCAAAAGGGACAGGGACCAAGGGACCCAGTACTTC. The rearrangement links TRBV15 to TRBJ2-5; TRBD1 matches at 9 bases. The CDR3 spans 15 residues. CDR1 LNHNV and CDR2 YYDKDF come from the germline V gene (reference sequence).

The CDR3 DNA follows: TGTGCCAGCTCAGACAGAGATATAGATACGCAGTATTTT. It translates to CASSDRDIDTQYF. The chain has TRBV9 and TRBJ2-3, with D maybe TRBD1 (5 bases). Trimming removed 7 bases at V and 5 bases at J, with 14 bases between. The V gene's germline CDR1 is SGDLS and CDR2 YYNGEE. This CDR3 is 13 amino acids long.

The genes are TRBV7-9 and TRBJ2-5; D unclear. This CDR3 region has 15 residues. Germline values: CDR1 SEHNR, CDR2 FQNEAQ (reference sequence). Trimming removed 4 bases at V and 1 base at J, with 13 bases between. Here the CDR3 reads CASSSSKTIQETQYF. The CDR3 coding sequence is TGTGCCAGCAGCTCTTCTAAAACTATCCAAGAGACCCAGTACTTC.

The chain has TRBV2 and TRBJ1-6; 7 nucleotides match TRBD1. The V segment lost 6 bases and the J segment 6 bases; nucleotides outside the gene matches: 14. The CDR3 loop spans 17 amino acids. Germline V gene sequence: CDR1 SNHLY, CDR2 FYNNEI. For the CDR3, the DNA is TGTGCCAGCAGATTCCAAACGGGACAGCATATTAATTCACCCCTCCACTTT. It yields the protein CASRFQTGQHINSPLHF.

The chain has TRBV5-1 and TRBJ2-5; 7 nucleotides match TRBD1. Germline loops: CDR1 SGHRS, CDR2 YFSETQ. Germline trimming cut 3 bases from V and 3 bases from J; bases unmatched to any gene: 5. There are 14 residues in the CDR3. The DNA of the CDR3 is TGCGCCAGCAGCTGGCAGGGGGTGGAAGAGACCCAGTACTTC. Encoded protein: CASSWQGVEETQYF. Together with reference TRBV5-1 and TRBJ2-5, the CDR3 gives the full variable domain: KAGVTQTPRYLIKTRGQQVTLSCSPISGHRSVSWYQQTPGQGLQFLFEYFSETQRNKGNFPGRFSGRQFSNSRSEMNVSTLELGDSALYLCASSWQGVEETQYFGPGTRLLVL.

A note on this clone: One end of the junction varies from germline; a read error may be responsible. This rearrangement joins TRBV7-2 to TRBJ1-5; 8 bases match TRBD1. Germline V CDR1 and CDR2: SGHTA, FQGNSA. The CDR3 is made up of 13 amino acids. CDR3 DNA: TGTGTCAGCAGCGCAGGGGGCTACCAGCCCCAGCATTTT. Translating it yields CVSSAGGYQPQHF.

The chain joins TRBV13 to TRBJ2-7; TRBD2 agrees at 7 bases. V was pared by 5 bases and J by 6 bases, with 16 bases of the junction left unmatched. The CDR3 extends over 16 amino acids. Germline lookup yields CDR1 PRHDT and CDR2 FYEKMQ (reference sequence). In DNA, the CDR3 is TGTGCCAGCAGCCGTACCCTTTCGGGAGGTCCGGGCGAGCAGTACTTC. Translated, it gives CASSRTLSGGPGEQYF.

The chain links TRBV27 to TRBJ2-1, with 9 positions matching TRBD2. Germline V CDR1 and CDR2: MNHEY, SMNVEV (reference sequence). V lost 2 bases to trimming and J lost 5 bases; unmatched junction nucleotides: 4. The CDR3 covers 15 residues. CDR3 DNA: TGTGCCAGCAGTTTAATAAGCGGGAGGAACAATGAGCAGTTCTTC. Translated: CASSLISGRNNEQFF.

The chain links TRBV5-6 to TRBJ1-1; perhaps TRBD1 as D (5 bases). The CDR3 sequence is 14 residues long. V lost 7 bases, J lost 3 bases, and 16 bases lay in between. Germline CDR1 is SGHDT and CDR2 is YYEEEE. The CDR3 here is CASWGWGEDTEAFF. The CDR3 DNA sequence: TGTGCCAGCTGGGGTTGGGGGGAGGACACTGAAGCTTTCTTT.

The chain is built from TRBV2 and TRBJ1-5; D ambiguous. In germline, CDR1 is SNHLY, CDR2 FYNNEI. V lost 6 bases and J 7 bases, leaving 10 bases between the germline ends. The CDR3 extends over 12 amino acids. CDR3 protein: CASSRLLQPQHF. The CDR3 DNA reads TGTGCCAGCAGCCGCCTTCTACAGCCCCAGCATTTT.

The chain recombines TRBV5-1 with TRBJ2-1; no clear D. The CDR3 sequence is 12 residues long. Between the trimmed V and J ends, which lost 3 bases and 6 bases, there was a span of 7 bases. Germline values: CDR1 SGHRS, CDR2 YFSETQ. The CDR3 reads CASSYLGNEQFF. CDR3 DNA: TGCGCCAGCAGCTACCTAGGCAATGAGCAGTTCTTC.

V gene TRBV5-1 combines with J gene TRBJ1-4; D is perhaps TRBD1 (6 bases). The CDR3 has 19 residues. In germline, CDR1 is SGHRS, CDR2 YFSETQ. V dropped 6 bases and J dropped 5 bases, with 29 bases sitting between them. The chain's CDR3 is CASKVSGGAGPRANEKLFF. The CDR3 DNA reads TGCGCCAGCAAAGTATCCGGGGGGGCAGGGCCTAGGGCCAATGAAAAACTGTTTTTT.

The chain is built from TRBV7-9 and TRBJ1-5; 7 nucleotides match TRBD1. Germline CDR1 SEHNR, CDR2 FQNEAQ (reference sequence). Trimming at V came to 2 bases and at J to 0 bases, leaving 13 bases not matched to a gene. The CDR3 has 19 amino acids. For the CDR3, the DNA is TGTGCCAGCAGCTTAAAAACAGGGGACGTGTTGGATAGCAATCAGCCCCAGCATTTT. Its protein product is CASSLKTGDVLDSNQPQHF.

The CDR3, as DNA: TGTGCCAGCACGGGGGTCGGGACTAGTCCCTACAATGAGCAGTTCTTC. Residues: CASTGVGTSPYNEQFF. This chain connects TRBV7-8 to TRBJ2-1; the match to TRBD2 covers 8 bases. J lost 2 bases, V lost 7 bases, and 10 bases had no gene match. Germline CDR1 and CDR2: SGHVS and FQNEAQ. This CDR3 spans 16 amino acids.